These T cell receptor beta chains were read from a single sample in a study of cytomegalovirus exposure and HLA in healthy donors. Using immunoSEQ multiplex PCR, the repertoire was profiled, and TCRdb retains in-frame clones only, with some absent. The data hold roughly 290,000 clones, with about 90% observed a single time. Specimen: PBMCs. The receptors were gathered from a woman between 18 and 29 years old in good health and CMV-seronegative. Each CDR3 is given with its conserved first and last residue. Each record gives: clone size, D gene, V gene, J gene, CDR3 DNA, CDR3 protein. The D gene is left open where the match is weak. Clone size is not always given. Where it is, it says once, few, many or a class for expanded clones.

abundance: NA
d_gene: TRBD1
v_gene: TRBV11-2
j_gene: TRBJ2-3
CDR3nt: TGTGCCAGCAGCCGGAACAGGGGGCGAACAGATACGCAGTATTTT
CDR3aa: CASSRNRGRTDTQYF

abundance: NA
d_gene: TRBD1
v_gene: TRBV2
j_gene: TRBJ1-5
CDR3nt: TGTGCCAGCAGTCCAGGACAGGGGGTCAATCAGCCCCAGCATTTT
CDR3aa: CASSPGQGVNQPQHF

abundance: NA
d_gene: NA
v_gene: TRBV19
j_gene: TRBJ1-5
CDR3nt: TGTGCCAGTAGTACGACTAAGGGCAATCAGCCCCAGCATTTT
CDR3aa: CASSTTKGNQPQHF

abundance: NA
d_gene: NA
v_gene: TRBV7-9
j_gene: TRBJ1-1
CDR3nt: TGTGCCAGCAGCTTAGCGAAGGGGGTAGGTGAAGCTTTCTTT
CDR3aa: CASSLAKGVGEAFF

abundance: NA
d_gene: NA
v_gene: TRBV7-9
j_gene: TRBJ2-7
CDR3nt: TGTGCCAGCAGCTTGGGTGGAAGCGCCGAGCAGTACTTC
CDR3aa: CASSLGGSAEQYF

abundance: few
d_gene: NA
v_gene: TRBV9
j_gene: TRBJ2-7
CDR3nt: TGTGCCAGCAGCGTAGGGGTCGGGGAGCGGCACGAGCAGTACTTC
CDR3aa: CASSVGVGERHEQYF

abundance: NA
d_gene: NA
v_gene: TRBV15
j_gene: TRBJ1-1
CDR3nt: TGTGCCACCAGCTTTCCCTTCGCGGGGGACACTGAAGCTTTCTTT
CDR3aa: CATSFPFAGDTEAFF

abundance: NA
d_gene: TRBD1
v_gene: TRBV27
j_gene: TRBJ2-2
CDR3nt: TGTGCCAGCACCCACAGACAGGGGACCACCGGGGAGCTGTTTTTT
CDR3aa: CASTHRQGTTGELFF

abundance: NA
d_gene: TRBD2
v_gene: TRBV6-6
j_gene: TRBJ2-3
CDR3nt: TGTGCCAGCAGTTACTCCGGGGGGGCGATAGATACGCAGTATTTT
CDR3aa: CASSYSGGAIDTQYF

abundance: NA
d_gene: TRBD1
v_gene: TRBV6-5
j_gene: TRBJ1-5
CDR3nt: TGTGCCAGCAGGGGACAGAATAGCAATCAGCCCCAGCATTTT
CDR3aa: CASRGQNSNQPQHF

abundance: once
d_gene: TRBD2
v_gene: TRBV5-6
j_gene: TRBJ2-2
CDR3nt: TGTGCCAGCAGCTCAAGGACTAGCGCGGACACCGGGGAGCTGTTTTTT
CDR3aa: CASSSRTSADTGELFF

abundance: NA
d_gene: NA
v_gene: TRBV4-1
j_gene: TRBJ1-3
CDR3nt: TGCGCCAGCAGCCCCTACGTGACCCAGGGATCTGGAAACACCATATATTTT
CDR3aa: CASSPYVTQGSGNTIYF

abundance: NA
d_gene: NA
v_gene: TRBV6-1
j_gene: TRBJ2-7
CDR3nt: TGTGCCAGCAGTGGACCAGGGACATTACTACTACTACGCGAGCAGTACTTC
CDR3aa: CASSGPGTLLLLREQYF

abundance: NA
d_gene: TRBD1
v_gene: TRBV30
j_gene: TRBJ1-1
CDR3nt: TGTGCCTGGGACAGGGTAAATGAAGCTTTCTTT
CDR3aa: CAWDRVNEAFF

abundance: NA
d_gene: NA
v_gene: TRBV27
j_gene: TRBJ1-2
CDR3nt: TGTGCCAGCAGTTCGGGGAGACAGGCTCGCTATGGCTACACCTTC
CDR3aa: CASSSGRQARYGYTF

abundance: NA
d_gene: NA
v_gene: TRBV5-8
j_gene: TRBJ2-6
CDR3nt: TGTGCCAGCAGCTTGAACAGGCAGGCCAACGTCCTGACTTTC
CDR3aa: CASSLNRQANVLTF

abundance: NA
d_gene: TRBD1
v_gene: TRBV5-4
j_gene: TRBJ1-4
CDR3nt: TGTGCCAGCAGCTCAGGGACAGGGAGCAGACTGTTTTTT
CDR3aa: CASSSGTGSRLFF

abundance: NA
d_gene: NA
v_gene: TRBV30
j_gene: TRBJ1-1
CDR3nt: TGTGCCTGGAGTCGGACAGTGAACACTGAAGCTTTCTTT
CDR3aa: CAWSRTVNTEAFF

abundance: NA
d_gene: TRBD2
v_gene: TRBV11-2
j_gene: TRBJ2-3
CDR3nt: TGTGCCAGCAGCTTAAGGCTAGCGGGGGGATCAGATACGCAGTATTTT
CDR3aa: CASSLRLAGGSDTQYF

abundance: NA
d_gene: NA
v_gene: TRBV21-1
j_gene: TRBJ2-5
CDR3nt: TGTGCCAGCATCCTAGAGGGAAGGGGGCTTCTGTTTTTGGAGACCCAGTACTTC
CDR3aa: CASILEGRGLLFLETQYF

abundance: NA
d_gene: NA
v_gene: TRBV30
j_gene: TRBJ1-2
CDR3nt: TGTGCCTGGAGTCTCCCCCCCTACGGCTATGGCTACACCTTC
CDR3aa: CAWSLPPYGYGYTF

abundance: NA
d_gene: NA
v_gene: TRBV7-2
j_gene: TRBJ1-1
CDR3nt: TGTGCCAGCAGCTTAGTCTCACAATCTGAAGCTTTCTTT
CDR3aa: CASSLVSQSEAFF

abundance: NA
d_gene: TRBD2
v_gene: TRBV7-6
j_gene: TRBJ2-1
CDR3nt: TGTGCCAGCAGCTGGTTGGGGGGGGCCTACAATGAGCAGTTCTTC
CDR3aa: CASSWLGGAYNEQFF

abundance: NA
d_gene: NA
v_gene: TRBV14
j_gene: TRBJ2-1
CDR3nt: TGTGCCAGCAGCCAAGAATGGGCGTCGCAGTTCTTC
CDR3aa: CASSQEWASQFF

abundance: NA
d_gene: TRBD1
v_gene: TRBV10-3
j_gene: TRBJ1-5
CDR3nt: TGTGCCACCAAGACAGGGAACAATCAGCCCCAGCATTTT
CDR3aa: CATKTGNNQPQHF

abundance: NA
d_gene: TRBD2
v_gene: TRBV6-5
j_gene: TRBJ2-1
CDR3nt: TGTGCCAGCAAGCGGGGGGTAGGGAATGAGCAGTTCTTC
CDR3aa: CASKRGVGNEQFF

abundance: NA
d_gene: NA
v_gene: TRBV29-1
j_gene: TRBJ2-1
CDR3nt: TGCAGCGTTGGTAGGGGGAATGAGCAGTTCTTC
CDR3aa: CSVGRGNEQFF

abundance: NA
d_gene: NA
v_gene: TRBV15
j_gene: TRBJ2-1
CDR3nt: TGTGCCACGAGTGGCGGTAGCTCCTACAATGAGCAGTTCTTC
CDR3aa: CATSGGSSYNEQFF

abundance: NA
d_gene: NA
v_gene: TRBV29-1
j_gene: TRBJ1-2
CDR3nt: TGCAGCGTTGATCTGACGGAGAGCTATGGCTACACCTTC
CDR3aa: CSVDLTESYGYTF

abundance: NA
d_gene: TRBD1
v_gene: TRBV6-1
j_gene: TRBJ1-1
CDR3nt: TGTGCCAGTCAGGGGGGGAACACTGAAGCTTTCTTT
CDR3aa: CASQGGNTEAFF